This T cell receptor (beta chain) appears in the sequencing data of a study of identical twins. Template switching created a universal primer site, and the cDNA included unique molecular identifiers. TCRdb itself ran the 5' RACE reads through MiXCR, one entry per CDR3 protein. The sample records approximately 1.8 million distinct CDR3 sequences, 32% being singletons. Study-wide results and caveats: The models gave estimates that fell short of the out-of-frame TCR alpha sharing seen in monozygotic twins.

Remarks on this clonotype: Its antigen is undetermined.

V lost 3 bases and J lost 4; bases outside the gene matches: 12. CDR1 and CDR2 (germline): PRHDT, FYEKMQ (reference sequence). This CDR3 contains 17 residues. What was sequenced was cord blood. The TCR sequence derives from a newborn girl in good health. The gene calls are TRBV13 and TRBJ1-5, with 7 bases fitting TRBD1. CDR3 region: CASSLRQGRTGNQPQHF. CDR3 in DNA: TGTGCCAGCAGCTTGAGACAGGGTAGGACCGGAAATCAGCCCCAGCATTTT.